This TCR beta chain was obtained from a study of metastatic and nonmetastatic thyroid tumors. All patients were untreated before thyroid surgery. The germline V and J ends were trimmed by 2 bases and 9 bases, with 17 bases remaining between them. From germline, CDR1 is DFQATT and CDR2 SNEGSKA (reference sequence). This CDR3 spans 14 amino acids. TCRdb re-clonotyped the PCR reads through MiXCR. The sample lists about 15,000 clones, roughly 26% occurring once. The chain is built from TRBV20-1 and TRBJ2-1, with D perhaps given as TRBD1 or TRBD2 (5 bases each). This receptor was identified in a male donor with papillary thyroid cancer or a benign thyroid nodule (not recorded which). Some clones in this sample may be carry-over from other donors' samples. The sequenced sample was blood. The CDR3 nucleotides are TGCAGTGCTAGAATTTGGGGAGTAGGGACTGAGCAGTTCTTC. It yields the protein CSARIWGVGTEQFF.